This T cell receptor beta chain was observed in a study of regulatory T cells in long-lasting Graves disease. This clonotype showed up many times. Its antigen is currently unknown. Both iRepertoire HTBI primers and Arm-PCR of CDR3 regions were used to build the TCR beta libraries. TCRdb reprocessed the multiplex PCR reads with MiXCR, giving one entry per CDR3 protein. The profile shows 250,000 to 300,000 distinct CDR3 sequences, about 17% of them singletons. Regarding time point: newly diagnosed GD, antithyroid drugs for less than 3 months. The TCR library was made from RNA that had been extracted from PBMCs in TRIzol. The ends lost 1 base at V and 2 bases at J; junction bases unmatched: 2. Germline V lookup: CDR1 LGHDT, CDR2 YNNKEL (reference sequence). The CDR3 has 14 amino acids. Study-level results: TCR diversity was lower in persistent Graves' patients (versus newly diagnosed ones).

These data were likewise used in another study, on T cells in Graves' hyperthyroidism and ophthalmopathy. According to that study: TCR CDR3 underwent first-round RT-PCR with the HTBI primer set.

Sequencing was performed on peripheral blood mononuclear cells (PBMCs), taken at new diagnosis, from a patient treated with antithyroid drugs. The chain links TRBV3-1 to TRBJ2-7; 7 nucleotides match TRBD2. This clonotype was sampled from a woman aged 30 to 39 with Graves disease. CDR3 in DNA: TGTGCCAGCAGCCAAGGAAGCGGGGCCTACGAGCAGTACTTC. It encodes CASSQGSGAYEQYF.